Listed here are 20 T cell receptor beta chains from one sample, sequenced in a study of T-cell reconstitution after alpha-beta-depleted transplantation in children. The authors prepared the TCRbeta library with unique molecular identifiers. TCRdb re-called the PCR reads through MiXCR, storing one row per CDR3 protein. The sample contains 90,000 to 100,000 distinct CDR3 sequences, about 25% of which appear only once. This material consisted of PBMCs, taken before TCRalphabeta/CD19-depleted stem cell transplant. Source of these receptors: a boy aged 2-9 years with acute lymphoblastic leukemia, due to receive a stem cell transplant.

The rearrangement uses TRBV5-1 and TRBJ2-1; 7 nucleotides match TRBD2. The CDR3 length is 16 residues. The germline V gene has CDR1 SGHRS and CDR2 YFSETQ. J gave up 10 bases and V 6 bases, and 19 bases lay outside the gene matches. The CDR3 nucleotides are TGCGCCAGCAATCCTAGTGCGGCTAGCGGAGAAGCCGAGCAGTTCTTC. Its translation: CASNPSAASGEAEQFF.

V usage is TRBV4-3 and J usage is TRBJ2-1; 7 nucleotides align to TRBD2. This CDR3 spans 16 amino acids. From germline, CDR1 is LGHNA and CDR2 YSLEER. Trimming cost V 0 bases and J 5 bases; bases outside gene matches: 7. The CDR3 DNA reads TGCGCCAGCAGCCAAGATCTGGCGGGAGTCCACAATGAGCAGTTCTTC. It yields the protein CASSQDLAGVHNEQFF.

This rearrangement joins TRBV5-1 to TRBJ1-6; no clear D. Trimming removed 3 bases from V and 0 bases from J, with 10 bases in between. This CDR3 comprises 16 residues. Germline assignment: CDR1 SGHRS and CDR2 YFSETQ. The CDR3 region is CASSSRPDSYNSPLHF. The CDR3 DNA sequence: TGCGCCAGCAGCTCGCGACCGGACTCCTATAATTCACCCCTCCACTTT.

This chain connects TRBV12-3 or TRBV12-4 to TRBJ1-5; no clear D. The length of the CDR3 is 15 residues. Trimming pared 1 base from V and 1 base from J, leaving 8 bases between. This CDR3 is CASSLGTSSNQPQHF. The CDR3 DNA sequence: TGTGCCAGCAGTTTAGGTACCAGCAGCAATCAGCCCCAGCATTTT.

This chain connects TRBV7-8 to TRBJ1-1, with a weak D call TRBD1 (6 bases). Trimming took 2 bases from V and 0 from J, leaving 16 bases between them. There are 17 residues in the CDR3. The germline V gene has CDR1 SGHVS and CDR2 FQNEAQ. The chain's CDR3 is CASSLTRQAGMNTEAFF. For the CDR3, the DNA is TGTGCCAGCAGCTTAACCCGACAGGCCGGAATGAACACTGAAGCTTTCTTT.

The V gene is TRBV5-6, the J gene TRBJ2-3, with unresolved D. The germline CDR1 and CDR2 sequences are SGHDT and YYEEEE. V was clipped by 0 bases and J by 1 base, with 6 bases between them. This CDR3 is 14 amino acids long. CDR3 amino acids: CASSLDQRTDTQYF. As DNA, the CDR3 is TGTGCCAGCAGCTTGGACCAGCGCACAGATACGCAGTATTTT. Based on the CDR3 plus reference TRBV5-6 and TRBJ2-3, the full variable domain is DAGVTQSPTHLIKTRGQQVTLRCSPKSGHDTVSWYQQALGQGPQFIFQYYEEEERQRGNFPDRFSGHQFPNYSSELNVNALLLGDSALYLCASSLDQRTDTQYFGPGTRLTVL.

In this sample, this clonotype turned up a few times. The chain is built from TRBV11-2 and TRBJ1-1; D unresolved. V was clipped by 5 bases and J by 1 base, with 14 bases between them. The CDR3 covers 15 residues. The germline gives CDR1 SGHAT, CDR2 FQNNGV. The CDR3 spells CASSKVDSGNTEAFF. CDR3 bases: TGTGCCAGCAGCAAAGTGGACTCAGGGAACACTGAAGCTTTCTTT.

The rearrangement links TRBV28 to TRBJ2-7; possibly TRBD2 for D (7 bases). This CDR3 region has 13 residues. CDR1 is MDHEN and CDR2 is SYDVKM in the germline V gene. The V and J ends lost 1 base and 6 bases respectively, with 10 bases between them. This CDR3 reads CASSLYRGGEQYF. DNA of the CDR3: TGTGCCAGCAGTTTATATAGGGGGGGCGAGCAGTACTTC.

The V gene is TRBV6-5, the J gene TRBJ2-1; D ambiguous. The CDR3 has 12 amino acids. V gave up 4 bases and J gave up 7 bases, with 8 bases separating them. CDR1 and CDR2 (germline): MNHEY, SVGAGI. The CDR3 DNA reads TGTGCCAGCAGTTCCTCTAGGAATGAGCAGTTCTTC. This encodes CASSSSRNEQFF.

The CDR3 here is CASSFVARNTDTQYF. CDR3 bases: TGTGCCAGCAGTTTTGTAGCGCGGAACACAGATACGCAGTATTTT. This chain joins TRBV27 and TRBJ2-3; D is perhaps TRBD2 (5 bases). V was cut by 3 bases and J by 2 bases, with 12 bases left in between. This CDR3 spans 15 amino acids. CDR1 and CDR2 (germline): MNHEY, SMNVEV (reference sequence).

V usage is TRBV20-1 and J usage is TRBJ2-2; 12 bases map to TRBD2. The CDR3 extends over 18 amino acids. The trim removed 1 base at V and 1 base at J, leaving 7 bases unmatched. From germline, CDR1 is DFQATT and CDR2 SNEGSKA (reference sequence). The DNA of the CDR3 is TGCAGTGCTAGAGGAAAACTAGCGGGAGGCCAGAACACCGGGGAGCTGTTTTTT. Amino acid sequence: CSARGKLAGGQNTGELFF.

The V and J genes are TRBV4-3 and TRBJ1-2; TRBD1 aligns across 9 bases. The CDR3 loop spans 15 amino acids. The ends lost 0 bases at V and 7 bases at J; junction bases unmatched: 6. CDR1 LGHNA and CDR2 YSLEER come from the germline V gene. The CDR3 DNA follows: TGCGCCAGCAGCCAAGATCCTAGGACAGGGGTTGGCTACACCTTC. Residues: CASSQDPRTGVGYTF.

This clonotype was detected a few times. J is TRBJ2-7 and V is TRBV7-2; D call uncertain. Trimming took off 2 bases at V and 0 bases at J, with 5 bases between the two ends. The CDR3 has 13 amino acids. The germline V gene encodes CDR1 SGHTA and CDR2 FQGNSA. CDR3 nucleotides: TGTGCCAGCAGCTTATCGAGCTCCTACGAGCAGTACTTC. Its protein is CASSLSSSYEQYF.

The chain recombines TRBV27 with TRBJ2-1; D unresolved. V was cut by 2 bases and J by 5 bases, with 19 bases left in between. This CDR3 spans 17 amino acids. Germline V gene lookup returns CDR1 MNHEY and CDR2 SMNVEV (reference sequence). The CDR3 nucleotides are TGTGCCAGCAGTTTACGGGCTGGGGAAAGTAAGGACAATGAGCAGTTCTTC. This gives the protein CASSLRAGESKDNEQFF.

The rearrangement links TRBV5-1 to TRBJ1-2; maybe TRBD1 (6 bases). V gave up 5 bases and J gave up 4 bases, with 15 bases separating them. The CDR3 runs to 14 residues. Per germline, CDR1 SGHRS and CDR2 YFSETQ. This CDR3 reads CASRHSDSIYGYTF. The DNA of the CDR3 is TGCGCCAGCAGACATTCGGACAGTATCTATGGCTACACCTTC.

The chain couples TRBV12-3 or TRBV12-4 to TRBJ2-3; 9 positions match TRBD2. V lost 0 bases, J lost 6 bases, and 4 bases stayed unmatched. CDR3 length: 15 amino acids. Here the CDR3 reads CASSLASGRGDTQYF. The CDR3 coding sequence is TGTGCCAGCAGTTTAGCTAGCGGGAGAGGCGATACGCAGTATTTT.

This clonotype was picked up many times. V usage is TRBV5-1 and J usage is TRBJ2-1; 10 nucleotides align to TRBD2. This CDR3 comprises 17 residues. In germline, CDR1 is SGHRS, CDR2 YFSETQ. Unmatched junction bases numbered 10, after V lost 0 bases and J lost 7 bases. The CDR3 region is CASSLVRAGGPGNEQFF. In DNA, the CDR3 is TGCGCCAGCAGCTTGGTAAGAGCGGGAGGGCCAGGAAATGAGCAGTTCTTC.

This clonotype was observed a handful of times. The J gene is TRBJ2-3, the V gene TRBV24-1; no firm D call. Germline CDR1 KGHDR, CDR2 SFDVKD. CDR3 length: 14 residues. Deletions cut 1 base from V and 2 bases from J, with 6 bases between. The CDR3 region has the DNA TGTGCCACCAGTGATTTAGCTACCACAGATACGCAGTATTTT. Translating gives CATSDLATTDTQYF.

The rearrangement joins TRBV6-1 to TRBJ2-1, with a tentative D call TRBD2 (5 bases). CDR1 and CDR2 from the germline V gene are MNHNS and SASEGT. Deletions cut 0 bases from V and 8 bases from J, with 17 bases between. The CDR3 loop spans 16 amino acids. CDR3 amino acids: CASSEAISGGLDEQFF. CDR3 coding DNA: TGTGCCAGCAGTGAAGCTATAAGCGGAGGATTGGATGAGCAGTTCTTC.

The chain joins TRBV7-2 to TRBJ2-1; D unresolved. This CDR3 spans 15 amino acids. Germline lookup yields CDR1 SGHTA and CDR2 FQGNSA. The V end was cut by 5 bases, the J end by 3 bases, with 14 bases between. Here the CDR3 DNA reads TGTGCCAGCAGCGTTCGGCTGATGGACTACAATGAGCAGTTCTTC. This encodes CASSVRLMDYNEQFF.